This TCR beta chain is drawn from a study of T cell repertoires in cytomegalovirus infection. Study-level information: Public TCR beta signatures indicated both CMV infection and matching HLA type. Study results and limitations: CMV-specific HLA-C-restricted TCR beta clonotypes dominated the ex vivo response.

The length of the CDR3 is 15 residues. With 6 bases clipped from V and 6 bases from J, the junction kept 12 bases outside the gene matches. Points on this clonotype: Its antigen is still unknown.

From the reads, TCRdb called clonotypes with MiXCR, one entry per CDR3 protein. This sample has hundreds of thousands of distinct CDR3 sequences, with about 24% found just once. The clonotype was recovered from a human donor in good health (CMV status not recorded). Some clones in this sample may be carry-over from other donors' samples. Sequencing used CD8+ T cells from PBMCs. V is TRBV12-3 or TRBV12-4 and J is TRBJ2-7; 9 nucleotides align to TRBD1. CDR3 bases: TGTGCCAGCAGATCGGACAGGGGAGGATCAAGCGAGCAGTACTTC. Its translation is CASRSDRGGSSEQYF.